What follows are 21 T cell receptor beta chains derived from one specimen sequenced in a study of OX40 agonist ivuxolimab in advanced cancers. Repertoires were generated with immunoSEQ multiplex PCR, while TCRdb's copy carries only in-frame clones and drops some. The sample has roughly 42,000 clones, 90% to 95% seen once. Sequencing used CD4+ or CD8+ T cells sorted from blood, obtained in a trial of the OX40 agonist ivuxolimab. The receptors stem from an adult with an advanced solid tumor such as melanoma, head and neck, liver or kidney cancer.

The V and J genes are TRBV6-6 and TRBJ2-5; D tentatively fits TRBD1 or TRBD2 (5 bases each). Near its end, the DNA agrees better with TRBJ2-7, so the J call may be wrong. CDR1 and CDR2 (germline): MNHNY, SVGAGI (reference sequence). The CDR3 contains 14 residues. CDR3 DNA sequence: TGTGCCAGCAGTTACCGGGACCAGACCTACGAGCAGTACTTC. It translates to CASSYRDQTYEQYF.

The chain employs TRBV29-1 and TRBJ1-2; TRBD1 agrees at 7 bases. From germline, CDR1 is SQVTM and CDR2 ANQGSEA. This CDR3 comprises 11 residues. V shed 6 bases and J 8 bases; nucleotides not matched to a gene: 6. In DNA, the CDR3 is TGCAGCGTGGGACAGCCGCCGGGCTACACCTTC. Translating gives CSVGQPPGYTF.

In its sample, this clone was seen once. The chain carries TRBV4-2 and TRBJ2-7; D gene ambiguous. V was clipped by 3 bases and J by 3 bases, with 15 bases between them. Germline CDR1 is LGHNA and CDR2 is YNFKEQ. The CDR3 is made up of 15 amino acids. CDR3 DNA: TGTGCCAGCAGCCACCTCGGTGGGCGAGACTACGAGCAGTACTTC. Encoded protein: CASSHLGGRDYEQYF.

To note about this clone: The junction and the germline gene differ at one end; a read error may be behind it. The rearrangement joins TRBV28 to TRBJ2-1; the match to TRBD2 covers 7 bases. CDR1 and CDR2 from the germline V gene are MDHEN and SYDVKM. This CDR3 is built from 14 residues. CDR3: CASSYGLVYHEQFF. The CDR3 DNA is TGTGCCAGCAGTTACGGACTAGTCTACCATGAGCAGTTCTTC.

The chain has TRBV6-5 and TRBJ1-1; D is unresolved. Trimming cost V 2 bases and J 0 bases, with 13 bases left between them. This CDR3 comprises 16 residues. CDR1 and CDR2 (germline): MNHEY, SVGAGI. CDR3 loop: CASSYIGNRLNTEAFF. The CDR3 bases are TGTGCCAGCAGTTACATTGGGAACCGCTTGAACACTGAAGCTTTCTTT.

The chain uses TRBV19 and TRBJ1-5, with D possibly matching TRBD1 (6 bases). The CDR3 has 13 amino acids. In germline, CDR1 is LNHDA, CDR2 SQIVND (reference sequence). V was pared by 5 bases and J by 5 bases, with 10 bases between. The CDR3 reads CASSLQGYQPQHF. The CDR3 DNA sequence: TGTGCCAGTAGTCTACAGGGTTATCAGCCCCAGCATTTT.

The rearrangement links TRBV5-1 to TRBJ2-7, with 8 bases that match TRBD1. The trim removed 1 base at V and 5 bases at J, leaving 8 bases unmatched. Germline V gives CDR1 SGHRS, CDR2 YFSETQ. This CDR3 has 15 amino acids. In DNA form, the CDR3 reads TGCGCCAGCAGCTTGTCGCCAGGGGGCTTGAACGAGCAGTACTTC. Protein: CASSLSPGGLNEQYF.

The chain joins TRBV2 to TRBJ2-1; D gene ambiguous. V was cut by 3 bases and J by 0 bases, with 6 bases left in between. CDR1 is SNHLY, CDR2 FYNNEI, per germline. The CDR3 is made up of 14 amino acids. In nucleotides, the CDR3 is TGTGCCAGCAGTGACACGAGCTCCTACAATGAGCAGTTCTTC. Its protein product is CASSDTSSYNEQFF. Full variable domain (remainder filled in from reference TRBV2 and TRBJ2-1): EPEVTQTPSHQVTQMGQEVILRCVPISNHLYFYWYRQILGQKVEFLVSFYNNEISEKSEIFDDQFSVERPDGSNFTLKIRSTKLEDSAMYFCASSDTSSYNEQFFGPGTRLTVL.

For the CDR3, the DNA is TGTGCCAGTAGTCAGACACTTAACTATGGCTACACCTTC. This translates into CASSQTLNYGYTF. The chain has TRBV19 and TRBJ1-2; no reliable D call. V dropped 5 bases and J dropped 1 base, with 8 bases sitting between them. Looked up from germline, CDR1 is LNHDA and CDR2 is SQIVND (reference sequence). The CDR3 sequence is 13 residues long.

This chain links TRBV4-1 with TRBJ2-7; 9 bases are a match to TRBD2. Trimming took 1 base from V and 2 from J; bases not matched to a gene: 6. Germline-derived CDR1 and CDR2 are MGHRA and YSYEKL. This CDR3 has 16 amino acids. For the CDR3, the DNA is TGCGCCAGCAGCCAAGTCCCGCGGGGGGGGGCCTACGAGCAGTACTTC. This sequence encodes CASSQVPRGGAYEQYF.

This clone came up a few times. This chain joins TRBV7-2 and TRBJ1-2; TRBD1 is a possible D gene (6 bases). CDR3 size: 15 residues. CDR1 SGHTA and CDR2 FQGNSA come from the germline V gene. Trimming removed 5 bases from V and 4 bases from J, with 17 bases in between. The CDR3 is CASSPTGSGSYGYTF. The CDR3 nucleotides read TGTGCCAGCAGCCCCACAGGGAGCGGTAGCTATGGCTACACCTTC.

This clone was recorded once. J is TRBJ2-7 and V is TRBV10-1, with a weak D call TRBD1 (6 bases). Germline lookup yields CDR1 WNHNN and CDR2 SYGVQD (reference sequence). This CDR3 is 13 amino acids long. The V gene lost 3 bases and the J gene lost 5 bases, with 11 bases spanning the gap. The DNA for the CDR3 is TGCGCCAGCAGTGATGGGGGCCAGGACGAGCAGTACTTC. Translation gives CASSDGGQDEQYF.

The chain employs TRBV30 and TRBJ1-2, with D unclear. Trimming removed 1 base from V and 0 bases from J, with 9 bases in between. The CDR3 loop spans 14 amino acids. In germline, CDR1 is GTSNPN, CDR2 SVGIG (reference sequence). CDR3 sequence reads: CAWSDGGTNYGYTF. DNA of the CDR3: TGTGCCTGGAGTGATGGAGGGACTAACTATGGCTACACCTTC.

The chain recombines TRBV27 with TRBJ2-7, with TRBD1 identical over 9 bases. Per germline, CDR1 MNHEY and CDR2 SMNVEV (reference sequence). The CDR3 is 14 amino acids. J gave up 6 bases and V 5 bases, and 8 bases lay outside the gene matches. The DNA of the CDR3 is TGTGCCAGCAGTCTTGGGACAGGGAACGGCGAGCAGTACTTC. This encodes CASSLGTGNGEQYF.

V usage is TRBV19 and J usage is TRBJ2-1, with D possibly TRBD2 on 5 matching bases. The CDR3 loop spans 14 amino acids. Per germline, CDR1 LNHDA and CDR2 SQIVND (reference sequence). V lost 7 bases to trimming and J lost 0 bases, with 10 bases between them. The CDR3 DNA is TGTGCCAGTAAACTAGGAGGCTCCTACAATGAGCAGTTCTTC. It is translated as CASKLGGSYNEQFF.

This sequence joins TRBV7-8 and TRBJ2-7; D is unresolved. The CDR3 has 17 amino acids. V was cut by 1 base and J by 4 bases, with 20 bases left in between. Germline assignment: CDR1 SGHVS and CDR2 FQNEAQ. The CDR3 loop is CASSLVPREGFGYEQYF. CDR3 nucleotide sequence: TGTGCCAGCAGCTTAGTGCCAAGGGAAGGGTTTGGATACGAGCAGTACTTC.

The chain links TRBV15 to TRBJ2-2; 7 nucleotides match TRBD1. V shed 3 bases and J 5 bases; nucleotides not matched to a gene: 9. The CDR3 contains 16 residues. CDR1 LNHNV and CDR2 YYDKDF come from the germline V gene (reference sequence). The CDR3 here is CATSSETGLVTGELFF. The DNA of the CDR3 is TGTGCCACCAGCAGCGAGACAGGGTTGGTTACCGGGGAGCTGTTTTTT.

The V and J genes are TRBV27 and TRBJ2-1, with 11 bases matching TRBD2. Germline loops: CDR1 MNHEY, CDR2 SMNVEV (reference sequence). V lost 8 bases, J lost 3 bases, and 6 bases stayed unmatched. The CDR3 extends over 15 amino acids. DNA for the CDR3: TGTGCCAGCCATGCCGGGACTAGCGGCTACAATGAGCAGTTCTTC. Amino acids: CASHAGTSGYNEQFF.

The rearrangement joins TRBV7-9 to TRBJ2-2; 10 bases line up with TRBD2. CDR3 length equals 16 residues. CDR1 and CDR2 (germline): SEHNR, FQNEAQ (reference sequence). Losses at the gene ends were 1 base for V and 7 bases for J; bases not matched to a gene: 6. CDR3 sequence reads: CASSLGLAGANGELFF. Written as DNA, the CDR3 is TGTGCCAGCAGCTTAGGGCTAGCGGGAGCTAACGGGGAGCTGTTTTTT. Looking up the rest from reference TRBV7-9 and TRBJ2-2 gives the full variable domain: DTGVSQNPRHKITKRGQNVTFRCDPISEHNRLYWYRQTLGQGPEFLTYFQNEAQLEKSRLLSDRFSAERPKGSFSTLEIQRTEQGDSAMYLCASSLGLAGANGELFFGEGSRLTVL.

The V and J genes are TRBV9 and TRBJ2-5; D gene unclear. The germline V and J ends were trimmed by 0 bases and 2 bases, with 11 bases remaining between them. The CDR3 contains 15 residues. Germline V lookup: CDR1 SGDLS, CDR2 YYNGEE. Here the CDR3 DNA reads TGTGCCAGCAGCGTAGTACCTGGGCAGCAAGAGACCCAGTACTTC. Translation: CASSVVPGQQETQYF.

This clone was seen once. The gene calls are TRBV11-3 and TRBJ2-7, with TRBD2 as a possible D gene (5 bases). CDR3 size: 14 residues. V was pared by 4 bases and J by 0 bases, with 10 bases between. CDR1 is SGHNT and CDR2 is YENEEA in the germline V gene. CDR3 residues: CASSSDRDSYEQYF. The CDR3 DNA is TGTGCCAGCAGCTCCGACCGGGACTCCTACGAGCAGTACTTC.